The present entry profiles one TCR beta chain with its context. At the DNA level, this CDR3 is encoded by other sequences in the same sample as well. The sample is drawn from a study of blood T cell repertoires in COVID-19. Study in general: The cDNA or gDNA used as material had been derived from T cells, B-cell-depleted T cells, or PBMCs.

Measured with immunoSEQ multiplex PCR; TCRdb has only the in-frame clones, and not every one. The sample lists more than 120,000 clones; approximately 85% were seen once. The V end lost 0 bases, the J end lost 0 bases, and 9 bases lay between the germline ends. This CDR3 comprises 15 residues. Germline V gene data show CDR1 as SGHRS and CDR2 as YFSETQ. The sequence was collected from a human donor with acute or convalescent COVID-19. The donor label of this sample is uncertain. V gene TRBV5-1 combines with J gene TRBJ1-1, with TRBD1 as a possible D gene (5 bases). The sequenced material came from peripheral blood. CDR3 in amino acids: CASSLAGGVNTEAFF. Written as DNA, the CDR3 is TGCGCCAGCAGCTTGGCCGGGGGAGTGAACACTGAAGCTTTCTTT. The complete variable domain, with remaining parts taken from reference TRBV5-1 and TRBJ1-1, reads KAGVTQTPRYLIKTRGQQVTLSCSPISGHRSVSWYQQTPGQGLQFLFEYFSETQRNKGNFPGRFSGRQFSNSRSEMNVSTLELGDSALYLCASSLAGGVNTEAFFGQGTRLTVV.